This record looks at one TCR beta chain sequence and its context. A second roughly 6 to 11 cycle PCR used barcoded and J-beta primers. MiXCR, run by TCRdb on the 5' RACE reads, gives a single entry per CDR3 protein. The sample includes some 1.4 million distinct CDR3 sequences, roughly 45% of them seen just once. The germline V gene has CDR1 DFQATT and CDR2 SNEGSKA (reference sequence). The CDR3 extends over 14 amino acids. V lost 4 bases to trimming and J lost 7 bases, with 20 bases between them. The data were taken from a study of blood T cells in healthy people across ages. The V call is TRBV20-1, the J call TRBJ2-7; D may be TRBD2 (7 bases). The origin of this receptor is a woman between 18 and 29 years old in good health. Sequenced sample: blood. The CDR3 sequence: CSAIASGGRNEQYF. Here the CDR3 DNA reads TGCAGTGCTATAGCGTCGGGGGGCCGCAATGAGCAGTACTTC.